This TCR beta chain derives from a study of blood T cell repertoires in COVID-19. Per germline, CDR1 MDHEN and CDR2 SYDVKM. The CDR3 loop spans 14 amino acids. V lost 2 bases and J lost 5, with 12 bases in between. Participant-reported clinical history was the basis for cohort assignment. Per the authors' pipeline: Reference gene primer amplification yielded estimated nucleated cell counts. The repertoire was sequenced with immunoSEQ multiplex PCR; TCRdb's copy has only in-frame clones and lacks some. The V and J calls and clone size come from that table; D and trimming were worked out from the DNA. This table has 430,000 or so clones, 88% appearing once.

The sequence was collected from a woman between 18 and 29 years old who had been exposed to COVID-19. The chain has TRBV28 and TRBJ1-1, with D perhaps matching TRBD1 (5 bases). Sequencing input: PBMCs or T cells enriched from blood (not recorded which). The CDR3 region is CASSLGGGRTEAFF. In DNA form, the CDR3 reads TGTGCCAGCAGTTTAGGGGGGGGAAGGACTGAAGCTTTCTTT. The variable domain in full, completed from reference TRBV28 and TRBJ1-1, reads DVKVTQSSRYLVKRTGEKVFLECVQDMDHENMFWYRQDPGLGLRLIYFSYDVKMKEKGDIPEGYSVSREKKERFSLILESASTNQTSMYLCASSLGGGRTEAFFGQGTRLTVV.